The 23 T cell receptor beta chains listed next were all sequenced from one sample in a study of T cells in Graves' hyperthyroidism and ophthalmopathy. RNA transcripts yielded amplified TCR beta CDR3 regions. A first-round RT-PCR of the TCR CDR3 used the HTBI primer set. One entry per CDR3 protein, called by TCRdb with MiXCR from the multiplex PCR reads. The data contain around 700,000 distinct CDR3 sequences, under 20% of them seen just once; the ten biggest clones take up 16%. Sequencing was carried out using blood. These receptor sequences come from a woman in her forties or fifties with Graves' hyperthyroidism that later progressed to Graves' ophthalmopathy.

Ten or more counts support this clonotype. This sequence joins TRBV30 and TRBJ1-3; D is unresolved. The germline V gene has CDR1 GTSNPN and CDR2 SVGIG (reference sequence). Trimming took 0 bases from V and 3 from J, leaving 3 bases between them. The CDR3 has 12 amino acids. CDR3 protein: CAWSVVGNTIYF. In DNA, the CDR3 is TGTGCCTGGAGTGTAGTTGGAAACACCATATATTTT.

This clonotype has more than one count but fewer than ten. An end of the junction does not agree with germline; a read error may underlie this. The CDR3 protein is CSASRSSTDAQYF. CDR3 in DNA: TGCAGTGCTAGTAGGAGTAGCACAGATGCGCAGTATTTT. The chain recombines TRBV20-1 with TRBJ2-3; D remains unclear. This CDR3 region has 13 residues. Germline V gene data show CDR1 as DFQATT and CDR2 as SNEGSKA (reference sequence).

This clonotype was counted at least ten times. This chain joins TRBV30 and TRBJ2-5, with unresolved D. CDR3 size: 11 residues. The germline V gene has CDR1 GTSNPN and CDR2 SVGIG (reference sequence). Trimming took off 4 bases at V and 5 bases at J, with 8 bases between the two ends. CDR3 region: CAWNVAETQYF. The CDR3, as DNA: TGTGCCTGGAACGTTGCGGAGACCCAGTACTTC.

The chain combines TRBV27 with TRBJ2-5, with 7 positions matching TRBD1. CDR1 and CDR2 from the germline V gene are MNHEY and SMNVEV (reference sequence). The length of the CDR3 is 13 residues. With 8 bases clipped from V and 2 bases from J, the junction kept 5 bases outside the gene matches. The CDR3 nucleotides read TGTGCCAGCCGGGCAGGGGGTCAAGAGACCCAGTACTTC. Amino acid sequence: CASRAGGQETQYF.

This clonotype was picked up many times. The V gene is TRBV12-3 or TRBV12-4, the J gene TRBJ2-1; 10 positions agree with TRBD2. J gave up 0 bases and V 6 bases, and 2 bases lay outside the gene matches. The CDR3 totals 15 residues. The CDR3 coding sequence is TGTGCCAGCAGACTAGCGGGGAGCTCCTACAATGAGCAGTTCTTC. This translates into CASRLAGSSYNEQFF.

J is TRBJ2-5 and V is TRBV29-1; 9 positions agree with TRBD1. The CDR3 loop spans 12 amino acids. V lost 8 bases, J lost 5 bases, and 6 bases stayed unmatched. Germline assignment: CDR1 SQVTM and CDR2 ANQGSEA. The CDR3 is CSTYRGQETQYF. CDR3 bases: TGCAGCACTTACAGGGGGCAGGAGACCCAGTACTTC.

This clonotype was picked up a small number of times. It may be a read error: a sequence one base away is much more abundant. The V call is TRBV3-1, the J call TRBJ1-1; TRBD1 might be the D (5 bases). This CDR3 has 14 residues. The germline V gene has CDR1 LGHDT and CDR2 YNNKEL (reference sequence). The CDR3 sequence is CASSPSGVNAEAFF. DNA of the CDR3: TGTGCCAGCAGTCCCTCGGGGGTGAACGCTGAAGCTTTCTTT.

This clonotype was counted at least ten times. V usage is TRBV20-1 and J usage is TRBJ1-1; TRBD1 is a possible D gene (5 bases). CDR1 is DFQATT and CDR2 is SNEGSKA in the germline V gene (reference sequence). This CDR3 has 15 residues. V was trimmed by 1 base and J by 2 bases, leaving 14 bases between them. CDR3 protein: CSARAWTIINTEAFF. The CDR3 coding sequence is TGCAGTGCTAGAGCCTGGACAATCATTAACACTGAAGCTTTCTTT.

Only a few counts were recorded for this clonotype. This chain joins TRBV10-3 and TRBJ2-3; TRBD2 matches 12 bases. This CDR3 has 15 amino acids. J lost 1 base, V lost 7 bases, and 3 bases had no gene match. CDR1 ENHRY and CDR2 SYGVKD come from the germline V gene. This chain's CDR3 is CAITRLAGGTDTQYF. The CDR3 region has the DNA TGTGCCATCACCCGACTAGCGGGGGGCACAGATACGCAGTATTTT.

There are a few counts of this clonotype. The chain uses TRBV5-1 and TRBJ1-5; tentatively, D is TRBD1 (6 bases). In germline, CDR1 is SGHRS, CDR2 YFSETQ. This CDR3 region has 15 residues. Trimming left V 4 bases short and J 7 bases short, with 18 bases between. In nucleotides, the CDR3 is TGCGCCAGCAGCGACGGCTCGGGGGCTAGGCAGCCCCAGCATTTT. Encoded protein: CASSDGSGARQPQHF.

This clonotype turned up a few times. The chain combines TRBV29-1 with TRBJ2-3; D is uncertain. CDR1 SQVTM and CDR2 ANQGSEA come from the germline V gene. The length of the CDR3 is 16 residues. The V end was cut by 0 bases, the J end by 0 bases, with 13 bases between. CDR3 amino acids: CSVEDLGLDSTDTQYF. The DNA of the CDR3 is TGCAGCGTTGAAGATCTGGGTTTGGACAGCACAGATACGCAGTATTTT.

This clonotype was seen ten or more times. V gene TRBV12-3 or TRBV12-4 combines with J gene TRBJ1-2; D gene uncertain. The CDR3 runs 11 residues. The ends were cut back, 4 bases at V and 4 bases at J, with 4 bases in the middle. CDR3 amino acids: CASSSAYGYTF. The CDR3 DNA sequence: TGTGCCAGCAGTTCGGCCTATGGCTACACCTTC.

CDR3 nucleotides: TGTGCCAGCAGTACCCTTTCCGGGACAGTGGACTCACCCCTCCACTTT. This sequence encodes CASSTLSGTVDSPLHF. The chain has TRBV6-1 and TRBJ1-6; 7 bases align to TRBD1. CDR3 size: 16 residues. V gave up 5 bases and J gave up 10 bases; unmatched junction bases: 14. Germline V gives CDR1 MNHNS, CDR2 SASEGT.

The sample holds many counts of this clonotype. The J gene is TRBJ1-5, the V gene TRBV12-3 or TRBV12-4; a possible D gene is TRBD1 (6 bases). V shed 2 bases and J shed 7 bases, with 15 bases lying between them. The CDR3 has 15 amino acids. The DNA for the CDR3 is TGTGCCAGCAGTTTACGGGACACGCCCGAACAGCCCCAGCATTTT. This sequence encodes CASSLRDTPEQPQHF.

In this sample, this clonotype turned up many times. Here the CDR3 DNA reads TGTGCCAGCAGCTTAGACGGCGGCAGCACAGATACGCAGTATTTT. Translated: CASSLDGGSTDTQYF. The J gene is TRBJ2-3, the V gene TRBV11-1; D remains unclear. Germline CDR1 reads SGHAT; CDR2 reads FQDESV (reference sequence). CDR3 length: 15 residues. Trimming removed 1 base from V and 0 bases from J, with 8 bases in between.

This clonotype was seen at least ten times. CDR3: CASSSTTGTGTLHEQYF. The CDR3 nucleotides read TGTGCCAGCAGTTCAACAACCGGGACAGGTACCCTCCACGAGCAGTACTTC. This chain links TRBV12-3 or TRBV12-4 with TRBJ2-7, with TRBD1 matching 8 bases. After removal of 4 bases from V and 5 bases from J, the junction contained 16 bases not matched to a gene. The CDR3 has 17 amino acids.

This clonotype was seen ten or more times. The chain recombines TRBV20-1 with TRBJ1-3; D is ambiguous. The V gene's germline CDR1 is DFQATT and CDR2 SNEGSKA (reference sequence). The CDR3 sequence is 14 residues long. V was trimmed by 3 bases and J by 1 base, leaving 10 bases between them. The CDR3 coding sequence is TGCAGTGCTAGTCTGGCGGGATCTGGAAACACCATATATTTT. It translates to CSASLAGSGNTIYF.

The J gene is TRBJ2-2, the V gene TRBV2; a possible D gene is TRBD2 (5 bases). V lost 6 bases and J lost 6, with 11 bases in between. This CDR3 region has 13 residues. Per the germline V gene, CDR1 is SNHLY and CDR2 is FYNNEI. The CDR3 coding sequence is TGTGCCAGCAGGACTACAGCTTCCGGGGAGCTGTTTTTT. Translation gives CASRTTASGELFF. Complete variable domain (other parts from reference TRBV2 and TRBJ2-2): EPEVTQTPSHQVTQMGQEVILRCVPISNHLYFYWYRQILGQKVEFLVSFYNNEISEKSEIFDDQFSVERPDGSNFTLKIRSTKLEDSAMYFCASRTTASGELFFGEGSRLTVL.

This sequence joins TRBV6-1 and TRBJ1-4; possible D gene TRBD1, 6 bases. The CDR3 runs 15 residues. Per the germline V gene, CDR1 is MNHNS and CDR2 is SASEGT. The V and J ends lost 8 bases and 7 bases respectively, with 20 bases between them. DNA of the CDR3: TGTGCCAGCGATAAACAGGGCCGGGGCGGTGAAAAACTGTTTTTT. Translation: CASDKQGRGGEKLFF.

CDR3 bases: TGCGCCAGCAGCTTAGATTCTGCCGCAATCTCCTACAATGAGCAGTTCTTC. It yields the protein CASSLDSAAISYNEQFF. The chain is built from TRBV5-1 and TRBJ2-1; D unresolved. V was cut by 2 bases and J by 0 bases, with 15 bases left in between. Looked up from germline, CDR1 is SGHRS and CDR2 is YFSETQ. The CDR3 loop spans 17 amino acids.

The sample holds a few counts of this clonotype. The rearrangement joins TRBV9 to TRBJ2-3; TRBD2 matches 7 bases. The CDR3 totals 15 residues. Germline-derived CDR1 and CDR2 are SGDLS and YYNGEE. Trimming took 1 base from V and 0 from J; bases not matched to a gene: 2. DNA for the CDR3: TGTGCCAGCAGCGTACTAGCGGACAGCACAGATACGCAGTATTTT. Translating gives CASSVLADSTDTQYF.

This clonotype appeared once. The rearrangement links TRBV27 to TRBJ1-1; 8 bases map to TRBD1. Germline V gives CDR1 MNHEY, CDR2 SMNVEV (reference sequence). The CDR3 has 15 amino acids. Germline trimming cut 5 bases from V and 1 base from J; bases unmatched to any gene: 6. The chain's CDR3 is CASSPLTGANTEAFF. DNA for the CDR3: TGTGCCAGCAGTCCCTTGACAGGGGCGAACACTGAAGCTTTCTTT.

Only a few counts were recorded for this clonotype. The V call is TRBV2, the J call TRBJ1-2; D possibly corresponds to TRBD1 (5 bases). This CDR3 spans 13 amino acids. V was cut by 4 bases and J by 6 bases, with 12 bases left in between. CDR1 is SNHLY, CDR2 FYNNEI, per germline. The CDR3 protein is CASSGDGGDGYTF. The CDR3 bases are TGTGCCAGCAGTGGGGACGGCGGAGATGGCTACACCTTC.